What follows are 16 T cell receptor beta chains derived from one specimen sequenced in a study of cytomegalovirus exposure and HLA in healthy donors. PCR was performed using 60 Vbeta and 13 Jbeta primers. Assay: immunoSEQ multiplex PCR; the TCRdb copy retains only in-frame clones and omits some. The sample includes 130,000 to 150,000 clones, about 82% of them seen just once. The material sequenced was PBMCs. These receptors all stem from a woman in her forties in good health and CMV-seropositive.

The genes are TRBV5-5 and TRBJ2-7; D is perhaps TRBD1 (7 bases). This CDR3 is built from 17 residues. The germline CDR1 and CDR2 sequences are SGHKS and YYEKEE (reference sequence). V lost 4 bases, J lost 0 bases, and 20 bases lay in between. CDR3 in amino acids: CASSRRGWRDSSYEQYF. CDR3 DNA: TGTGCCAGCAGCCGCCGGGGATGGAGGGACAGCTCCTACGAGCAGTACTTC.

The chain uses TRBV4-1 and TRBJ2-1; D is possibly TRBD2 (5 bases). The CDR3 is 16 amino acids. Between the trimmed V and J ends, which lost 0 bases and 0 bases, there was a span of 9 bases. The germline V gene has CDR1 MGHRA and CDR2 YSYEKL. CDR3 sequence: CASSQEVGSSYNEQFF. CDR3 sequence (DNA): TGCGCCAGCAGCCAAGAAGTTGGGAGCTCCTACAATGAGCAGTTCTTC.

This clone was counted a single time. V gene TRBV29-1 combines with J gene TRBJ2-3; 9 positions match TRBD2. Germline CDR1 and CDR2: SQVTM and ANQGSEA. Trimming at V came to 6 bases and at J to 6 bases, leaving 10 bases not matched to a gene. The CDR3 length is 14 residues. The CDR3 sequence: CSVGGGSGSDTQYF. The CDR3 DNA is TGCAGCGTCGGGGGGGGTAGCGGGAGTGATACGCAGTATTTT.

The V gene is TRBV6-5, the J gene TRBJ2-2, with 10 bases that match TRBD1. CDR1 is MNHEY, CDR2 SVGAGI, per germline. The trim removed 6 bases at V and 6 bases at J, leaving 4 bases unmatched. This CDR3 region has 14 residues. Here the CDR3 DNA reads TGTGCCAGCAGGGACGGGACAGGGGCCGGGGAGCTGTTTTTT. Translated: CASRDGTGAGELFF.

The chain links TRBV7-2 to TRBJ2-1; D gene uncertain. The V gene lost 3 bases and the J gene lost 10 bases, with 10 bases spanning the gap. There are 12 residues in the CDR3. CDR1 is SGHTA, CDR2 FQGNSA, per germline. The CDR3 region has the DNA TGTGCCAGCAGCTTTTCCATTACAGAGCAGTTCTTC. Translating gives CASSFSITEQFF.

CDR3 amino acids: CASSEWGGASSYNSPLHF. In DNA, the CDR3 is TGCGCCAGCAGTGAATGGGGGGGGGCGAGCTCCTATAATTCACCCCTCCACTTT. The chain carries TRBV10-2 and TRBJ1-6, with D possibly matching TRBD1 (6 bases). The CDR3 contains 18 residues. V lost 3 bases to trimming and J lost 0 bases, with 15 bases between them. The germline V gene has CDR1 WSHSY and CDR2 SAAADI.

The chain combines TRBV28 with TRBJ2-7; no firm D call. This CDR3 has 12 amino acids. Germline-derived CDR1 and CDR2 are MDHEN and SYDVKM. Trimming took off 5 bases at V and 3 bases at J, with 8 bases between the two ends. CDR3 residues: CASSGQFYEQYF. The CDR3, as DNA: TGTGCCAGCAGTGGGCAGTTCTACGAGCAGTACTTC.

As for this clone: The identical CDR3 is also encoded by other nucleotide sequences in the sample. V gene TRBV5-1 combines with J gene TRBJ1-4, with D maybe TRBD1 (5 bases). Germline loops: CDR1 SGHRS, CDR2 YFSETQ. This CDR3 spans 14 amino acids. V lost 0 bases and J 4 bases, leaving 7 bases between the germline ends. The CDR3 region is CASSLGDSNEKLFF. The CDR3 nucleotides are TGCGCCAGCAGCTTGGGAGACAGTAATGAAAAACTGTTTTTT.

The V call is TRBV6-6, the J call TRBJ2-5, with TRBD2 matching 13 bases. The closer fit of TRBJ2-7 to the DNA end suggests the J call may be wrong. CDR1 is MNHNY, CDR2 SVGAGI, per germline (reference sequence). The CDR3 consists of 15 residues. The CDR3 region has the DNA TGTGCCAGCCTTCAGGGGACTAGCGGGACTGGCGAGCAGTACTTC. Amino acid sequence: CASLQGTSGTGEQYF.

This rearrangement joins TRBV6-5 to TRBJ2-7, with unresolved D. The germline V gene encodes CDR1 MNHEY and CDR2 SVGAGI. The CDR3 loop spans 11 amino acids. Between the trimmed V and J ends, which lost 5 bases and 4 bases, there was a span of 6 bases. CDR3 region: CASSHNYEQYF. In DNA form, the CDR3 reads TGTGCCAGCAGTCACAATTACGAGCAGTACTTC.

The chain carries TRBV2 and TRBJ1-3; D ambiguous. Trimming shortened V by 1 base and J by 0 bases, and 7 bases separated the two germline ends. Germline V lookup: CDR1 SNHLY, CDR2 FYNNEI. The length of the CDR3 is 15 residues. The CDR3 spells CASSEDQASGNTIYF. The CDR3, as DNA: TGTGCCAGCAGTGAAGATCAAGCCTCTGGAAACACCATATATTTT.

The J gene is TRBJ2-2, the V gene TRBV4-3, with 8 bases fitting TRBD1. Unmatched junction bases numbered 2, after V lost 0 bases and J lost 5 bases. From germline, CDR1 is LGHNA and CDR2 YSLEER. CDR3 size: 15 residues. The CDR3 DNA is TGCGCCAGCAGCCAAGATAGACAGGGGACCGGGGAGCTGTTTTTT. Translated, it gives CASSQDRQGTGELFF.

The V call is TRBV7-2, the J call TRBJ1-6; possible D gene TRBD1, 5 bases. This CDR3 contains 13 residues. Trimming removed 2 bases from V and 10 bases from J, with 9 bases in between. CDR1 is SGHTA and CDR2 is FQGNSA in the germline V gene. Here the CDR3 reads CASSLPGWSPLHF. Here the CDR3 DNA reads TGTGCCAGCAGCTTACCAGGGTGGTCACCCCTCCACTTT.

This clone was counted between two and nine times. The chain recombines TRBV6-5 with TRBJ2-7, with D possibly TRBD2 on 5 matching bases. The CDR3 sequence is 13 residues long. Trimming stripped 6 bases from V and 3 bases from J, with 12 bases between. Germline V gives CDR1 MNHEY, CDR2 SVGAGI. The DNA of the CDR3 is TGTGCCAGCAGCCAGAGACGGGACTACGAGCAGTACTTC. Translated, it gives CASSQRRDYEQYF.

CDR3 sequence reads: CASSPGLNTGELFF. The CDR3 region has the DNA TGTGCCAGCAGCCCGGGACTAAACACCGGGGAGCTGTTTTTT. The chain uses TRBV7-3 and TRBJ2-2; 7 bases agree with TRBD2. From germline, CDR1 is SGHTA and CDR2 FQGTGA. V was pared by 5 bases and J by 2 bases, with 2 bases of the junction left unmatched. The CDR3 runs to 14 residues.

The chain carries TRBV6-5 and TRBJ2-7, with D tentatively TRBD2 (6 bases). Germline CDR1 and CDR2: MNHEY and SVGAGI. The CDR3 loop spans 14 amino acids. Trimming took 2 bases from V and 7 from J, leaving 15 bases between them. The CDR3 protein is CASSYPGTDGEQYF. The CDR3 nucleotides read TGTGCCAGCAGTTACCCTGGGACTGACGGGGAGCAGTACTTC.